This record covers a single T cell receptor (beta chain). The antigen is not known. During the collection period, no donor immune events like infections were recorded. The entry originates in a study of identifying expanded T cells in peripheral blood. Study outcomes and limitations: About 1.2 clones differed between technical replicates, versus approximately 16 and 19 over time. Variance in clone template counts between approximately 2-week samples significantly increased with total template count across all healthy donors.

TCRdb's table, derived via immunoSEQ multiplex PCR, lists solely in-frame clones and lacks some. The repertoire holds under 150,000 clones, with roughly 80% as singletons. The material sequenced was blood. This clonotype originated in a person aged 18-69 years in good health.

CDR3 amino acids: CASSLRGQGNSPLHF. In nucleotides, the CDR3 is TGTGCCAGCAGCTTACGCGGACAGGGGAATTCACCCCTCCACTTT. This chain uses TRBV11-3 with TRBJ1-6; 9 nucleotides line up with TRBD1. This CDR3 has 15 amino acids. With V trimmed by 2 bases and J by 7 bases, 3 bases remained unmatched. CDR1 is SGHNT and CDR2 is YENEEA in the germline V gene.